This TCR beta chain comes out of a study of identical twins. Findings and limits, study-wide: Beta out-of-frame twin sharing showed a weaker excess. Analyses of zero insertions could be partly confounded by invariant MAIT and iNKT cells.

Every sampled donor was Caucasian and healthy. Of note for this clonotype: The antigen is not known.

V was cut by 4 bases and J by 4 bases, with 16 bases left in between. Germline values: CDR1 SGHRS, CDR2 YFSETQ. The CDR3 totals 15 residues. TCRdb processed the 5' RACE reads anew with MiXCR; each CDR3 protein has one entry. Of some 260,000 distinct CDR3 sequences listed, about an eighth were seen once; the top ten hold 7% to 9%. This rearrangement joins TRBV5-1 to TRBJ2-3; D is ambiguous. This clonotype was obtained from a woman between 18 and 29 years old in good health. Sequenced sample: memory (CD45RO+) T cells sorted from blood. The CDR3 spells CASSLSPGGADTQYF. The DNA of the CDR3 is TGCGCCAGCAGCCTAAGCCCCGGTGGTGCAGATACGCAGTATTTT.